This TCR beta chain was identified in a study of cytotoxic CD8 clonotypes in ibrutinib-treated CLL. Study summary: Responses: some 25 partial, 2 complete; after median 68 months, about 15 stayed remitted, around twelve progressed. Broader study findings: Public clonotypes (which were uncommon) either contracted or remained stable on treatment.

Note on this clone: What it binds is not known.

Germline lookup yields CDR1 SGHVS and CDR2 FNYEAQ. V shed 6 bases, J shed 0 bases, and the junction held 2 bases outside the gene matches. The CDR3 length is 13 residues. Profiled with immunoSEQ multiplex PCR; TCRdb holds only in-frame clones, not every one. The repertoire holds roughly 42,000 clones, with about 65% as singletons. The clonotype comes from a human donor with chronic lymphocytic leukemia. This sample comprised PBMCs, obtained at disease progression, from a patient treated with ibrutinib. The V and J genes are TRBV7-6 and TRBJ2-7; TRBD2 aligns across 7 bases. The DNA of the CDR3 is TGTGCCAGCAGGCTAGCGGACTCCTACGAGCAGTACTTC. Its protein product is CASRLADSYEQYF. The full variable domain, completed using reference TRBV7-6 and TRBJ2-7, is GAGVSQSPRYKVTKRGQDVALRCDPISGHVSLYWYRQALGQGPEFLTYFNYEAQQDKSGLPNDRFSAERPEGSISTLTIQRTEQRDSAMYRCASRLADSYEQYFGPGTRLTVT.